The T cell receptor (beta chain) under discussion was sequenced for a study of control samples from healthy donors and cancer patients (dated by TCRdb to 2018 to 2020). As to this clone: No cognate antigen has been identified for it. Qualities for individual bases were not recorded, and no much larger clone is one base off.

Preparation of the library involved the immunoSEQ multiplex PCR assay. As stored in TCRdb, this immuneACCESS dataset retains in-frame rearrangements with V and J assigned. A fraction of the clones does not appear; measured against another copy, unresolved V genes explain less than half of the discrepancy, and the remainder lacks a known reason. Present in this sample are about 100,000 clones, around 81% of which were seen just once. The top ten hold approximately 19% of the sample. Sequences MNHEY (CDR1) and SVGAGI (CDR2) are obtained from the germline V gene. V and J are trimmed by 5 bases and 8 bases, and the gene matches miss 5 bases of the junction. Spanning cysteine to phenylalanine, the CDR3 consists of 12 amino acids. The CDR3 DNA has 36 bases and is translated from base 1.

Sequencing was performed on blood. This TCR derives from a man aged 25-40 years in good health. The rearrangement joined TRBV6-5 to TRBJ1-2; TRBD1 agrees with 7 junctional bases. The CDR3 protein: CASSHRGSGYTF. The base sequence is TGTGCCAGCAGTCACAGGGGAAGCGGCTACACCTTC.